Below, 20 T cell receptor beta chains from the same sample are listed, as sequenced in a study of CD8+CD57+ T cells in acquired aplastic anemia. All sequencing subjects had displayed CD8+CD57+ cell expansion on flow cytometry. Genomic DNA, serving as template, underwent TCR beta VDJ and CDR3 profiling. MiXCR, run by TCRdb on the reads, gives a single entry per CDR3 protein. The sample contains 120,000 or so distinct CDR3 sequences, roughly 40% of which appear only once. Material: sorted CD4+, CD8+, or CD8+CD57+ T cells (not recorded which) from PBMCs. These receptors were taken from a human donor with aplastic anemia.

The sample holds many counts of this clonotype. The V call is TRBV3-1, the J call TRBJ1-1; 7 nucleotides align to TRBD1. V trimming: 4 bases; J trimming: 5 bases; junction bases outside the gene matches: 4. CDR1 and CDR2 from the germline V gene are LGHDT and YNNKEL (reference sequence). The CDR3 spans 13 residues. CDR3 sequence: CASSRGQQTEAFF. The CDR3 DNA sequence: TGTGCCAGCAGCCGGGGACAGCAGACTGAAGCTTTCTTT.

Notes on this clonotype: A much larger clone lies a single base off, so this may be a read error. J is TRBJ2-3 and V is TRBV20-1; D perhaps matches TRBD2 (6 bases). Deletions cut 8 bases from V and 7 bases from J, with 22 bases between. CDR3 size: 14 residues. Germline CDR1 is DFQATT and CDR2 is SNEGSKA (reference sequence). The CDR3 loop is CSPVRRAQGYTQYF. In DNA, the CDR3 is TGCAGTCCTGTACGGAGGGCGCAGGGTTATACGCAGTATTTT.

Ten or more counts support this clonotype. The gene calls are TRBV10-3 and TRBJ1-3; 9 bases fit TRBD1. Germline V gene sequence: CDR1 ENHRY, CDR2 SYGVKD. This CDR3 region has 19 residues. The V and J ends lost 0 bases and 4 bases, in that order; junction bases with no gene match: 13. The CDR3 protein is CAISESRTGVNSAGNTIYF. CDR3 in DNA: TGTGCCATCAGTGAGTCCCGGACAGGGGTCAACTCTGCGGGAAACACCATATATTTT.

This clonotype was recorded a few times. The V and J genes are TRBV2 and TRBJ2-3; 8 bases are shared with TRBD2. Trimming took 6 bases from V and 4 from J; bases not matched to a gene: 0. CDR1 is SNHLY and CDR2 is FYNNEI in the germline V gene. This CDR3 contains 12 residues. In DNA form, the CDR3 reads TGTGCCAGCAGCGGGGGGGCAGATACGCAGTATTTT. It encodes CASSGGADTQYF.

The table lists this clonotype with many counts. The chain employs TRBV5-1 and TRBJ2-7; 9 bases map to TRBD1. The ends lost 4 bases at V and 3 bases at J; junction bases unmatched: 8. Looked up from germline, CDR1 is SGHRS and CDR2 is YFSETQ. The CDR3 is 15 amino acids. The CDR3 nucleotides read TGCGCCAGCAGCACGCTCCAGGGACAGGGCTACGAGCAGTACTTC. Protein: CASSTLQGQGYEQYF.

The chain is built from TRBV20-1 and TRBJ2-5; 9 bases map to TRBD1. The germline CDR1 and CDR2 sequences are DFQATT and SNEGSKA (reference sequence). V lost 5 bases to trimming and J lost 5 bases; unmatched junction nucleotides: 6. The CDR3 is made up of 13 amino acids. CDR3 region: CSALHRGQETQYF. For the CDR3, the DNA is TGCAGTGCTCTTCACAGGGGGCAGGAGACCCAGTACTTC.

Turning to this clonotype: A single base separates this from a much larger clone, so it may be a read error. The genes are TRBV6-1 and TRBJ1-6; 7 bases match TRBD1. The trim removed 8 bases at V and 2 bases at J, leaving 6 bases unmatched. Per germline, CDR1 MNHNS and CDR2 SASEGT. This CDR3 contains 15 residues. The chain's CDR3 is CASGPGTAYNSPLHF. CDR3 bases: TGTGCCAGCGGCCCAGGGACAGCCTATAATTCACCCCTCCACTTT.

Concerning this clonotype itself: A much larger clone is a single base away; this may be a read error. This chain connects TRBV6-6 to TRBJ1-3; D ambiguous. There are 13 residues in the CDR3. Trimming took off 11 bases at V and 2 bases at J, with 13 bases between the two ends. From germline, CDR1 is MNHNY and CDR2 SVGAGI (reference sequence). The CDR3, as DNA: TGTGCCTGCACTCCTGAGACTGGAAACACCATATATTTT. This translates into CACTPETGNTIYF.

This clonotype has ten or more counts. The V call is TRBV5-6, the J call TRBJ1-1, with D unclear. Germline CDR1 reads SGHDT; CDR2 reads YYEEEE. V was cut by 4 bases and J by 0 bases, with 7 bases left in between. This CDR3 contains 13 residues. The DNA of the CDR3 is TGTGCCAGCAGCCCCTACATGAACACTGAAGCTTTCTTT. Its protein is CASSPYMNTEAFF. The full variable domain, with the rest looked up from reference TRBV5-6 and TRBJ1-1, is DAGVTQSPTHLIKTRGQQVTLRCSPKSGHDTVSWYQQALGQGPQFIFQYYEEEERQRGNFPDRFSGHQFPNYSSELNVNALLLGDSALYLCASSPYMNTEAFFGQGTRLTVV.

In its sample, this clonotype was seen many times. This chain uses TRBV20-1 with TRBJ1-6, with D unresolved. The CDR3 covers 12 residues. Germline-derived CDR1 and CDR2 are DFQATT and SNEGSKA (reference sequence). Trimming shortened V by 1 base and J by 10 bases, and 8 bases separated the two germline ends. CDR3 sequence: CSARVGVSPLHF. The CDR3 nucleotides are TGCAGTGCTAGAGTCGGGGTGTCACCCCTCCACTTT.

This clonotype was detected many times. The germline gene is not matched at one end of the junction; a read error may be the cause. J is TRBJ2-5 and V is TRBV7-7; D possibly matches TRBD1 or TRBD2 (5 bases each). The CDR3 extends over 15 amino acids. CDR1 and CDR2 from the germline V gene are SSHAT and FNYEAQ (reference sequence). In nucleotides, the CDR3 is TGTGCTAGCAGCTTCTTGGGGACCCCGGAGGAGACCCAGTACTTC. As protein: CASSFLGTPEETQYF.

This clonotype was seen repeatedly, ten times or more. The chain uses TRBV7-9 and TRBJ2-2, with a weak D call TRBD1 (5 bases). This CDR3 spans 14 amino acids. Germline V gives CDR1 SEHNR, CDR2 FQNEAQ (reference sequence). V shed 5 bases and J shed 1 base, with 8 bases lying between them. CDR3 sequence reads: CASSIDRNTGELFF. CDR3 DNA sequence: TGTGCCAGCAGCATCGACAGGAACACCGGGGAGCTGTTTTTT.

This clonotype was seen a handful of times. This chain connects TRBV28 to TRBJ1-3, with no clear D. The V end was cut by 6 bases, the J end by 0 bases, with 6 bases between. The CDR3 is made up of 13 amino acids. From germline, CDR1 is MDHEN and CDR2 SYDVKM. The CDR3 sequence is CASRSASGNTIYF. In DNA, the CDR3 is TGTGCCAGCAGAAGTGCCTCTGGAAACACCATATATTTT.

This clonotype was counted only a few times. This chain uses TRBV28 with TRBJ2-4; D not certain. This CDR3 contains 13 residues. Germline V lookup: CDR1 MDHEN, CDR2 SYDVKM. V gave up 8 bases and J gave up 0 bases, with 8 bases separating them. The CDR3 coding sequence is TGTGCCAGCGGCCTCCTAGCCAAAAACATTCAGTACTTC. Its protein product is CASGLLAKNIQYF.

This clonotype was found many times. The rearrangement uses TRBV20-1 and TRBJ2-5, with 13 bases identical to TRBD2. The CDR3 spans 17 residues. CDR1 is DFQATT and CDR2 is SNEGSKA in the germline V gene (reference sequence). V lost 6 bases and J lost 3; bases outside the gene matches: 13. The CDR3 nucleotides are TGCAGTGCCATTGGGACTAGCGGGGATCTAGAGGAAGAGACCCAGTACTTC. It encodes CSAIGTSGDLEEETQYF.

This clonotype was recorded many times. The chain joins TRBV9 to TRBJ2-3; D is unresolved. The V gene's germline CDR1 is SGDLS and CDR2 YYNGEE. The CDR3 is made up of 12 amino acids. V was clipped by 0 bases and J by 6 bases, with 5 bases between them. The CDR3 DNA sequence: TGTGCCAGCAGCGTAGAAGGGGATACGCAGTATTTT. Amino acids: CASSVEGDTQYF. Full variable domain (missing parts from reference TRBV9 and TRBJ2-3): DSGVTQTPKHLITATGQRVTLRCSPRSGDLSVYWYQQSLDQGLQFLIQYYNGEERAKGNILERFSAQQFPDLHSELNLSSLELGDSALYFCASSVEGDTQYFGPGTRLTVL.

This clonotype was observed many times. This rearrangement joins TRBV2 to TRBJ1-1; D might be TRBD1 (6 bases). CDR3 size: 14 residues. Germline V gene data show CDR1 as SNHLY and CDR2 as FYNNEI. V lost 8 bases and J 5 bases, leaving 18 bases between the germline ends. This CDR3 is CASLPSRGETEAFF. CDR3 sequence (DNA): TGTGCCAGCCTCCCTTCGAGGGGGGAGACTGAAGCTTTCTTT.

Many counts were recorded for this clonotype. The chain uses TRBV3-1 and TRBJ2-5; TRBD1 matches 7 bases. Germline V gene sequence: CDR1 LGHDT, CDR2 YNNKEL (reference sequence). This CDR3 is built from 13 residues. The ends lost 8 bases at V and 4 bases at J; junction bases unmatched: 7. DNA of the CDR3: TGTGCCAGCTACTCAGGGGGTGGAGAGACCCAGTACTTC. It is translated as CASYSGGGETQYF.

This clonotype was seen only a few times. The chain joins TRBV12-3 or TRBV12-4 to TRBJ2-3, with D possibly matching TRBD2 (6 bases). The length of the CDR3 is 13 residues. Trimming pared 6 bases from V and 3 bases from J, leaving 10 bases between. The CDR3 loop reads CASSLGTTDTQYF. The CDR3 nucleotides are TGTGCCAGCAGCCTCGGGACTACAGATACGCAGTATTTT.

In its sample, this clonotype was seen many times. This chain uses TRBV11-1 with TRBJ2-7, with 9 bases identical to TRBD1. The CDR3 has 17 residues. CDR1 is SGHAT, CDR2 FQDESV, per germline (reference sequence). Unmatched junction bases numbered 15, after V lost 5 bases and J lost 4 bases. The chain's CDR3 is CASSSQLTGGAGYEQYF. CDR3 coding DNA: TGTGCCAGCAGCAGCCAATTAACAGGGGGCGCGGGGTACGAGCAGTACTTC. The full variable domain, with the rest looked up from reference TRBV11-1 and TRBJ2-7, is EAEVAQSPRYKITEKSQAVAFWCDPISGHATLYWYRQILGQGPELLVQFQDESVVDDSQLPKDRFSAERLKGVDSTLKIQPAELGDSAMYLCASSSQLTGGAGYEQYFGPGTRLTVT.